Presented here are 16 T cell receptor beta chains from one specimen sequenced in a study of T cell responses to AZD1222 COVID-19 vaccine. Assay used: immunoSEQ multiplex PCR; TCRdb lists only in-frame clones, some missing. The table shows about 110,000 clones, with 88% occurring only once. The sample here was peripheral blood, taken on day 0 of AZD1222 vaccination. The receptors shown here come from an adult in good health.

The rearrangement links TRBV19 to TRBJ2-3; weak D call: TRBD1 (6 bases). Germline V lookup: CDR1 LNHDA, CDR2 SQIVND (reference sequence). Trimming pared 5 bases from V and 3 bases from J, leaving 15 bases between. CDR3 size: 15 residues. For the CDR3, the DNA is TGTGCCAGTAGTCGCACAGGGTTTCCGACAGATACGCAGTATTTT. This gives the protein CASSRTGFPTDTQYF.

A remark on this clone: A junction end diverges from the germline sequence, so it may reflect a read error. This chain uses TRBV6-5 with TRBJ1-5; TRBD1 matches 7 bases. From germline, CDR1 is MNHEY and CDR2 SVGAGI. This CDR3 contains 15 residues. CDR3 region: CASSDSRGPNQPQHF. The CDR3 DNA is TGTGCCAGCAGTGACTCTAGGGGGCCCAATCAGCCCCAGCATTTT.

This sequence joins TRBV7-8 and TRBJ1-1; 8 nucleotides match TRBD1. The CDR3 runs to 15 residues. Per germline, CDR1 SGHVS and CDR2 FQNEAQ. The ends lost 3 bases at V and 6 bases at J; junction bases unmatched: 9. CDR3 in amino acids: CASSFTVDRGSEAFF. The CDR3 DNA follows: TGTGCCAGCAGCTTCACCGTAGACAGGGGTTCTGAAGCTTTCTTT.

The CDR3 bases are TGTGCCAGCAGTTTATCGACTAGCGGGAAAAGGTACGAGCAGTACTTC. Residues: CASSLSTSGKRYEQYF. The rearrangement links TRBV28 to TRBJ2-7; 11 nucleotides line up with TRBD2. CDR3 length equals 16 residues. V lost 1 base, J lost 4 bases, and 6 bases stayed unmatched. Germline assignment: CDR1 MDHEN and CDR2 SYDVKM.

The rearrangement links TRBV5-1 to TRBJ2-5, with 10 nucleotides matching TRBD1. J gave up 3 bases and V 3 bases, and 8 bases lay outside the gene matches. This CDR3 has 16 residues. Looked up from germline, CDR1 is SGHRS and CDR2 is YFSETQ. CDR3 in amino acids: CASSSETGGVEETQYF. The CDR3 DNA is TGCGCCAGCAGCTCCGAGACAGGGGGCGTTGAAGAGACCCAGTACTTC.

This clone was seen just once. The chain employs TRBV11-2 and TRBJ1-2; a weak D match, TRBD1 (5 bases). With 1 base removed from V and 4 bases from J, the gap between germline ends came to 10 bases. Germline-derived CDR1 and CDR2 are SGHAT and FQNNGV. The CDR3 consists of 14 residues. The CDR3 reads CASSLGGVGYGYTF. DNA of the CDR3: TGTGCCAGCAGCTTAGGGGGGGTTGGCTATGGCTACACCTTC.

The gene calls are TRBV20-1 and TRBJ2-7; D perhaps matches TRBD1 (5 bases). CDR1 and CDR2 (germline): DFQATT, SNEGSKA (reference sequence). The CDR3 is 14 amino acids. V was cut by 3 bases and J by 3 bases, with 15 bases left in between. The CDR3 DNA follows: TGCAGTGCTAGTACCCAGGGCTCTATCTACGAGCAGTACTTC. Its protein is CSASTQGSIYEQYF.

V gene TRBV2 combines with J gene TRBJ1-1; 9 positions match TRBD1. The V gene's germline CDR1 is SNHLY and CDR2 FYNNEI. V gave up 6 bases and J gave up 3 bases; unmatched junction bases: 14. CDR3 length: 17 residues. The CDR3 bases are TGTGCCAGCAGATCCGGGACAGGGAATTGGGCCGACACTGAAGCTTTCTTT. Its translation is CASRSGTGNWADTEAFF.

The count of this clone is one. J is TRBJ1-2 and V is TRBV7-9; D remains ambiguous. Per germline, CDR1 SEHNR and CDR2 FQNEAQ (reference sequence). Trimming left V 0 bases short and J 1 base short, with 9 bases between. The CDR3 extends over 15 amino acids. Written as DNA, the CDR3 is TGTGCCAGCAGCTTAGCGGCAGATTATAACTATGGCTACACCTTC. Its protein is CASSLAADYNYGYTF.

The chain is built from TRBV5-1 and TRBJ1-6; D is possibly TRBD1 (6 bases). The CDR3 consists of 14 residues. Looked up from germline, CDR1 is SGHRS and CDR2 is YFSETQ. The germline V and J ends were trimmed by 0 bases and 10 bases, with 11 bases remaining between them. CDR3 nucleotides: TGCGCCAGCAGCTTGGGACAGGAGCTCTCACCCCTCCACTTT. Amino acids: CASSLGQELSPLHF.

The chain recombines TRBV29-1 with TRBJ2-6; the D is unclear. Between the trimmed V and J ends, which lost 1 base and 2 bases, there was a span of 6 bases. CDR3 length: 14 amino acids. The germline V gene has CDR1 SQVTM and CDR2 ANQGSEA. The CDR3 sequence is CSVEGNTGANVLTF. The CDR3 DNA is TGCAGCGTTGAAGGCAATACTGGGGCCAACGTCCTGACTTTC.

The V gene is TRBV5-1, the J gene TRBJ1-5; TRBD1 is a possible D gene (6 bases). The CDR3 is made up of 18 amino acids. Trimming pared 2 bases from V and 1 base from J, leaving 19 bases between. Looked up from germline, CDR1 is SGHRS and CDR2 is YFSETQ. The CDR3 DNA sequence: TGCGCCAGCAGCTTTACACCAGCTTCGGGGGCGAGCAATCAGCCCCAGCATTTT. This encodes CASSFTPASGASNQPQHF.

This clone has only one observation. This chain connects TRBV5-6 to TRBJ2-1; tentative D call: TRBD2 (7 bases). V was pared by 2 bases and J by 6 bases, with 18 bases between. The CDR3 has 16 residues. CDR1 and CDR2 from the germline V gene are SGHDT and YYEEEE. CDR3 in DNA: TGTGCCAGCAGCTTAGGGGGGGCCGGCCTGGGCAATGAGCAGTTCTTC. It yields the protein CASSLGGAGLGNEQFF.

This chain links TRBV28 with TRBJ1-5, with a possible D match to TRBD1 (5 bases). Germline values: CDR1 MDHEN, CDR2 SYDVKM. The CDR3 totals 15 residues. The V and J ends lost 3 bases and 2 bases respectively, with 11 bases between them. CDR3 in DNA: TGTGCCAGCAGTTTTAGGGGAGATGGCAATCAGCCCCAGCATTTT. This encodes CASSFRGDGNQPQHF.

The chain links TRBV11-2 to TRBJ2-7; either TRBD1 or TRBD2 may fit D (5 bases each). This CDR3 has 15 residues. Per the germline V gene, CDR1 is SGHAT and CDR2 is FQNNGV. The ends were cut back, 7 bases at V and 3 bases at J, with 19 bases in the middle. The CDR3 DNA reads as TGTGCCAGCACACTTATGAGGGGCGGAAACTACGAGCAGTACTTC. Translated, it gives CASTLMRGGNYEQYF. The full variable domain, its missing parts supplied by reference TRBV11-2 and TRBJ2-7, is EAGVAQSPRYKIIEKRQSVAFWCNPISGHATLYWYQQILGQGPKLLIQFQNNGVVDDSQLPKDRFSAERLKGVDSTLKIQPAKLEDSAVYLCASTLMRGGNYEQYFGPGTRLTVT.

The CDR3 is CASSQKSGGTGVLNTEAFF. The CDR3 DNA sequence: TGTGCCAGCAGCCAAAAAAGTGGAGGGACAGGGGTCCTGAACACTGAAGCTTTCTTT. V gene TRBV14 combines with J gene TRBJ1-1; TRBD1 matches 10 bases. This CDR3 comprises 19 residues. From germline, CDR1 is SGHDN and CDR2 FVKESK. Trimming cost V 2 bases and J 0 bases; bases outside gene matches: 12.